The 2 T cell receptor beta chains reported below all come from one sample, sequenced in a study of early T cells in non-severe SARS-CoV-2 infection. TCRdb reanalysed the 5' RACE reads using MiXCR and keeps one entry per CDR3 protein. Of around 80,000 distinct CDR3 sequences in the sample, approximately 13% were seen once. Sequencing was performed on whole blood. All receptors come from an adult who was a healthcare worker with PCR-confirmed SARS-CoV-2 infection or an uninfected control (not recorded which).

Only a few counts were recorded for this clonotype. V usage is TRBV9 and J usage is TRBJ1-1, with 9 bases matching TRBD1. CDR3 length: 16 residues. CDR1 is SGDLS, CDR2 YYNGEE, per germline. Germline trimming cut 5 bases from V and 3 bases from J; bases unmatched to any gene: 11. CDR3 bases: TGTGCCAGCAGGGGACAGGGAGGTCAAGGGGACACTGAAGCTTTCTTT. Translated: CASRGQGGQGDTEAFF.

The sample holds many counts of this clonotype. The chain couples TRBV12-3 or TRBV12-4 to TRBJ1-2, with 8 bases aligning to TRBD1. The CDR3 has 15 amino acids. V gave up 4 bases and J gave up 2 bases; unmatched junction bases: 6. The CDR3, as DNA: TGTGCCAGCAGTTGGACAGGGTTGCTAAACTATGGCTACACCTTC. It is translated as CASSWTGLLNYGYTF.